This T cell receptor (beta chain) was retrieved from a study of T cell responses to AZD1222 COVID-19 vaccine. Broader study findings: There were repertoire samples only from the period after the peak T cell response.

Remarks on this clone: Its antigen is still unknown.

The table came from immunoSEQ multiplex PCR; TCRdb's copy has only in-frame clones and leaves some out. The sample consists of under 200,000 clones, about 92% of them appearing once. This CDR3 spans 17 amino acids. Germline CDR1 is SGHDN and CDR2 is FVKESK. Trimming left V 3 bases short and J 4 bases short, with 21 bases between. The source material was peripheral blood, sampled on day 0 of MenACWY control vaccination. V and J are TRBV14 and TRBJ1-2, with TRBD1 as a possible D gene (5 bases). The sequence was obtained from an adult in good health. The CDR3 DNA is TGTGCCAGCAGCCACGGGGGAGTGAGACGGGGGATCTATGGCTACACCTTC. This translates into CASSHGGVRRGIYGYTF. Based on the CDR3 plus reference TRBV14 and TRBJ1-2, the full variable domain is EAGVTQFPSHSVIEKGQTVTLRCDPISGHDNLYWYRRVMGKEIKFLLHFVKESKQDESGMPNNRFLAERTGGTYSTLKVQPAELEDSGVYFCASSHGGVRRGIYGYTFGSGTRLTVV.